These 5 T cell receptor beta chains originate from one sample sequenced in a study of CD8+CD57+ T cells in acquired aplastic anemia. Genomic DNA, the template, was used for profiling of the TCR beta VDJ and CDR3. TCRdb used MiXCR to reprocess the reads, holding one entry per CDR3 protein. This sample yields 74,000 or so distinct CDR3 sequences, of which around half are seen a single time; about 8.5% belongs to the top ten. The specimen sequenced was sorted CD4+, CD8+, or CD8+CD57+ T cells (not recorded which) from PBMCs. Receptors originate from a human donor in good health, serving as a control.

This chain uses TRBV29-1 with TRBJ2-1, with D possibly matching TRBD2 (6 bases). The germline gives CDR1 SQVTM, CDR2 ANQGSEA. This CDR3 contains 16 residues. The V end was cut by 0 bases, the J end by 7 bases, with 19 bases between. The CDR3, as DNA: TGCAGCGTTGAAGAGCGGGCTCGTGGAGGGAGAAATGAGCAGTTCTTC. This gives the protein CSVEERARGGRNEQFF.

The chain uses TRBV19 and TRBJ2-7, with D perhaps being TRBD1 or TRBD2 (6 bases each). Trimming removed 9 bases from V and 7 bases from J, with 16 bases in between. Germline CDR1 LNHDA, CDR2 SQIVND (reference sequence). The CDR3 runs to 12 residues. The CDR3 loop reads CASQPKGGEQYF. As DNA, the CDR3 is TGTGCCAGCCAGCCGAAGGGGGGAGAGCAGTACTTC.

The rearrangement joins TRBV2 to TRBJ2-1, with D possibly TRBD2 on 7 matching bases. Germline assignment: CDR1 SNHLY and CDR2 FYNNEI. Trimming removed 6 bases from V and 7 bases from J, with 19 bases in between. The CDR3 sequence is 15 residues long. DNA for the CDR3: TGTGCCAGCAGCGGAGGGGGGGAGGGCTGGAATGAGCAGTTCTTC. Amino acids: CASSGGGEGWNEQFF.

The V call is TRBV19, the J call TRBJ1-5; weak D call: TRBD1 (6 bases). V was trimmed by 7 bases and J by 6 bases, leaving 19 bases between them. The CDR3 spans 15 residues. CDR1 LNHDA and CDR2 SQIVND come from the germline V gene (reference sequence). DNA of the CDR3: TGTGCCAGTACCGACAGGCAAAGCATTGTTCAGCCCCAGCATTTT. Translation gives CASTDRQSIVQPQHF. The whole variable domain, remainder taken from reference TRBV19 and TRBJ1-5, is DGGITQSPKYLFRKEGQNVTLSCEQNLNHDAMYWYRQDPGQGLRLIYYSQIVNDFQKGDIAEGYSVSREKKESFPLTVTSAQKNPTAFYLCASTDRQSIVQPQHFGDGTRLSIL.

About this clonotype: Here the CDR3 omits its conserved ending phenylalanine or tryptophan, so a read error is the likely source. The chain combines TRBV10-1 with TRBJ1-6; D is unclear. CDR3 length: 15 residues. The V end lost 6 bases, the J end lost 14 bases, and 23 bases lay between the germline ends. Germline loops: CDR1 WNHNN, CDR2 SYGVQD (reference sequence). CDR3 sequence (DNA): TGCGCCAGCAGCCAAGATCTCGGCGGCACACCAGCCCTCCACCTT. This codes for CASSQDLGGTPALHL.